This T cell receptor (beta chain) was obtained from a study of spatial heterogeneity in lung cancer. Study background: As counted in raw reads, each unique TCR and UMI combination appeared more than ten times on average.

This clonotype is medium-sized within its sample. What it recognizes is unknown. This CDR3 comprises 17 residues. In germline, CDR1 is DFQATT, CDR2 SNEGSKA (reference sequence). V gave up 1 base and J gave up 6 bases; unmatched junction bases: 13. Study results and caveats: Mutation tallies in tumors tracked expanded intratumoral alpha and beta TCR counts.

Noted time point: sample taken at primary tumor resection. Whole RNA came from tumor, nontumor lung or frozen PBMC and was sequenced without being sorted. Individually, TCR cDNA molecules were each labelled with a unique molecular identifier. One entry per CDR3 protein, called by TCRdb with MiXCR from the 5' RACE reads. The data hold more than 10,000 distinct CDR3 sequences, with approximately 4.8% observed a single time. The sequencing used lung tumor tissue, collected at surgery. The receptor was isolated from a male donor with early-stage non-small cell lung cancer. The V call is TRBV20-1, the J call TRBJ2-3, with TRBD2 identical over 10 bases. This CDR3 reads CSARGLAGALRSDTQYF. The CDR3 region has the DNA TGCAGTGCTAGAGGGCTAGCGGGGGCCCTCCGAAGTGATACGCAGTATTTT.